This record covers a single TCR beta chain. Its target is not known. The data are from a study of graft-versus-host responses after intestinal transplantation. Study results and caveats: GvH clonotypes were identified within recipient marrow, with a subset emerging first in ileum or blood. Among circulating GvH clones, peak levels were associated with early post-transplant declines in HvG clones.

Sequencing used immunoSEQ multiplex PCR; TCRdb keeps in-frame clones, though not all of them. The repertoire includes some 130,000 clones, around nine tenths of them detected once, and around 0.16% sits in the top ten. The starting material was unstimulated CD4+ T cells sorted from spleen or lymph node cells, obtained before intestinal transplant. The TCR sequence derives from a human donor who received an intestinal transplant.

CDR3 region: CASSRRQGGTGELFF. CDR3 bases: TGTGCCAGCAGCCGACGACAGGGAGGTACCGGGGAGCTGTTTTTT. The chain carries TRBV5-5 and TRBJ2-2, with D possibly TRBD1 on 7 matching bases. V was clipped by 4 bases and J by 5 bases, with 15 bases between them. CDR1 is SGHKS, CDR2 YYEKEE, per germline (reference sequence). The CDR3 length is 15 residues.